This paragraph covers one T cell receptor beta chain sequence. The data were taken from a study of T cells in localized non-small cell lung cancer. Repertoires were generated with immunoSEQ multiplex PCR, while TCRdb's copy carries only in-frame clones and drops some. Of roughly 28,000 clones listed, more than 75% are singletons. Germline V CDR1 and CDR2: MNHEY, SVGAGI. Trimming pared 5 bases from V and 7 bases from J, leaving 17 bases between. CDR3 length: 14 amino acids. The specimen was peripheral blood, collected before any cancer treatment. The chain couples TRBV6-5 to TRBJ1-2; D is perhaps TRBD1 (5 bases). The receptor was derived from a woman aged 40-69 years with stage I lung adenocarcinoma. Here the CDR3 reads CASSPQWGEAGYTF. The DNA for the CDR3 is TGTGCCAGCAGTCCACAGTGGGGCGAGGCTGGCTACACCTTC.